These 20 T cell receptor beta chains came from one sample sequenced in a study of OX40 agonist ivuxolimab in advanced cancers. The table came from immunoSEQ multiplex PCR; TCRdb's copy has only in-frame clones and leaves some out. The sample contains 90,000 to 130,000 clones, 85% to 95% of which appear only once. The starting material was CD4+ or CD8+ T cells sorted from blood, obtained in a trial of the OX40 agonist ivuxolimab. The receptors here all came from an adult with an advanced solid tumor such as melanoma, head and neck, liver or kidney cancer.

The J gene is TRBJ2-7, the V gene TRBV6-5; 7 bases fit TRBD1. This CDR3 is 13 amino acids long. With 6 bases clipped from V and 0 bases from J, the junction kept 2 bases outside the gene matches. Germline V gene sequence: CDR1 MNHEY, CDR2 SVGAGI. The chain's CDR3 is CASSRQGSYEQYF. The CDR3 DNA reads TGTGCCAGCAGCCGACAGGGCTCCTACGAGCAGTACTTC.

This clone has a single count. The V gene is TRBV7-2, the J gene TRBJ2-7; D is ambiguous. The CDR3 runs to 14 residues. V was cut by 7 bases and J by 2 bases, with 15 bases left in between. Germline V CDR1 and CDR2: SGHTA, FQGNSA. Here the CDR3 DNA reads TGTGCCAGCAAAACCTACTTGTCAACCTACGAGCAGTACTTC. Residues: CASKTYLSTYEQYF.

The chain carries TRBV29-1 and TRBJ2-3; no reliable D call. The CDR3 loop spans 13 amino acids. Germline V lookup: CDR1 SQVTM, CDR2 ANQGSEA. V lost 7 bases and J 4 bases, leaving 15 bases between the germline ends. The CDR3 DNA reads as TGCAGCGGTACCTTACTCGAAGCAGATACGCAGTATTTT. This codes for CSGTLLEADTQYF.

V usage is TRBV25-1 and J usage is TRBJ2-1, with D perhaps matching TRBD1 (6 bases). There are 13 residues in the CDR3. Trimming removed 5 bases at V and 9 bases at J, with 14 bases between. Germline assignment: CDR1 MGHDK and CDR2 SYGVNS. CDR3 region: CASSKRQVPEQFF. CDR3 sequence (DNA): TGTGCCAGCAGTAAAAGACAGGTTCCTGAGCAGTTCTTC.

The chain employs TRBV5-1 and TRBJ2-6; TRBD1 aligns across 7 bases. The CDR3 is 14 amino acids. V lost 2 bases to trimming and J lost 8 bases; unmatched junction nucleotides: 4. The germline CDR1 and CDR2 sequences are SGHRS and YFSETQ. For the CDR3, the DNA is TGCGCCAGCAGCTTCACAGGGGCCTCCAACGTCCTGACTTTC. It yields the protein CASSFTGASNVLTF.

The rearrangement joins TRBV7-8 to TRBJ2-3, with D possibly TRBD2 on 6 matching bases. CDR3 length: 20 amino acids. Germline CDR1 SGHVS, CDR2 FQNEAQ. Trimming removed 3 bases at V and 2 bases at J, with 27 bases between. The chain's CDR3 is CASSFPPIPPGGTFTDTQYF. The CDR3 DNA sequence: TGTGCCAGCAGCTTCCCCCCGATACCCCCGGGCGGGACGTTCACAGATACGCAGTATTTT.

The rearrangement joins TRBV11-2 to TRBJ2-7; weak D call: TRBD2 (6 bases). Germline values: CDR1 SGHAT, CDR2 FQNNGV. The CDR3 has 16 residues. The V end was cut by 0 bases, the J end by 5 bases, with 17 bases between. The CDR3 protein is CASSLDLWRGSHEQYF. The CDR3 nucleotides are TGTGCCAGCAGCTTAGATCTGTGGCGGGGATCCCACGAGCAGTACTTC. The full variable domain, with the rest looked up from reference TRBV11-2 and TRBJ2-7, is EAGVAQSPRYKIIEKRQSVAFWCNPISGHATLYWYQQILGQGPKLLIQFQNNGVVDDSQLPKDRFSAERLKGVDSTLKIQPAKLEDSAVYLCASSLDLWRGSHEQYFGPGTRLTVT.

This clone was observed a single time. CDR3 region: CASSAMTSGNEQFF. CDR3 DNA: TGTGCCAGCAGTGCCATGACTAGCGGCAATGAGCAGTTCTTC. The chain couples TRBV25-1 to TRBJ2-1, with TRBD2 matching over 9 bases. This CDR3 spans 14 amino acids. Germline V gene sequence: CDR1 MGHDK, CDR2 SYGVNS. Trimming removed 4 bases from V and 6 bases from J; junction bases left unmatched: 4.

The chain has TRBV7-9 and TRBJ2-2, with a tentative D call TRBD2 (6 bases). Germline CDR1 is SEHNR and CDR2 is FQNEAQ (reference sequence). This CDR3 spans 19 amino acids. Trimming cost V 6 bases and J 5 bases, with 28 bases left between them. Written as DNA, the CDR3 is TGTGCCAGCAGTCTCCCCCCCACACGGGCTGGGGGGTTAACCGGGGAGCTGTTTTTT. Amino acids: CASSLPPTRAGGLTGELFF. Supplemented by reference TRBV7-9 and TRBJ2-2, the full variable domain reads DTGVSQNPRHKITKRGQNVTFRCDPISEHNRLYWYRQTLGQGPEFLTYFQNEAQLEKSRLLSDRFSAERPKGSFSTLEIQRTEQGDSAMYLCASSLPPTRAGGLTGELFFGEGSRLTVL.

J is TRBJ1-2 and V is TRBV6-1, with 12 positions matching TRBD1. Germline V CDR1 and CDR2: MNHNS, SASEGT. This CDR3 has 15 residues. V lost 6 bases and J lost 8; bases outside the gene matches: 10. The CDR3 sequence is CASRDAGQGAGGYTF. The CDR3 nucleotides are TGTGCCAGCAGGGACGCGGGACAGGGGGCAGGGGGCTACACCTTC.

DNA of the CDR3: TGTGCCAGCAGCCCCACAGGGTGGAACTATGGCTACACCTTC. Translated, it gives CASSPTGWNYGYTF. The J gene is TRBJ1-2, the V gene TRBV6-5, with TRBD1 as a possible D gene (6 bases). V was clipped by 6 bases and J by 2 bases, with 13 bases between them. The V gene's germline CDR1 is MNHEY and CDR2 SVGAGI. This CDR3 contains 14 residues.

The rearrangement uses TRBV6-5 and TRBJ2-5, with 7 bases that match TRBD1. The CDR3 extends over 14 amino acids. Germline V CDR1 and CDR2: MNHEY, SVGAGI. V gave up 6 bases and J gave up 1 base; unmatched junction bases: 5. CDR3 bases: TGTGCCAGCAGGCCGGGACAGTCCCAAGAGACCCAGTACTTC. As protein: CASRPGQSQETQYF.

The rearrangement links TRBV27 to TRBJ2-5; TRBD2 is a possible D gene (7 bases). Trimming removed 1 base at V and 7 bases at J, with 10 bases between. The germline gives CDR1 MNHEY, CDR2 SMNVEV (reference sequence). The CDR3 contains 13 residues. This chain's CDR3 is CASSLYREGTQYF. CDR3 DNA: TGTGCCAGCAGTTTATACAGGGAGGGGACCCAGTACTTC.

The gene calls are TRBV5-1 and TRBJ2-1, with TRBD2 identical over 15 bases. The CDR3 spans 15 residues. Germline-derived CDR1 and CDR2 are SGHRS and YFSETQ. V was clipped by 5 bases and J by 6 bases; unmatched bases: 3. The CDR3 DNA follows: TGCGCCAGCAGGGGACTAGCGGGGGGCAGCAATGAGCAGTTCTTC. Its translation is CASRGLAGGSNEQFF.

V gene TRBV4-1 combines with J gene TRBJ2-5, with 7 bases that match TRBD2. CDR1 MGHRA and CDR2 YSYEKL come from the germline V gene. The CDR3 totals 15 residues. Trimming removed 4 bases from V and 3 bases from J; junction bases left unmatched: 8. The CDR3 here is CASSRSLGLEETQYF. CDR3 in DNA: TGCGCCAGCAGCCGCTCATTAGGACTAGAAGAGACCCAGTACTTC.

The chain joins TRBV5-6 to TRBJ2-7; a possible D gene is TRBD2 (5 bases). The germline CDR1 and CDR2 sequences are SGHDT and YYEEEE. The V end lost 2 bases, the J end lost 2 bases, and 11 bases lay between the germline ends. This CDR3 has 14 amino acids. CDR3 bases: TGTGCCAGCAGCTTTAGTTTGCGGGCCTACGAGCAGTACTTC. Protein sequence: CASSFSLRAYEQYF. The variable domain in full, with the rest retrieved from reference TRBV5-6 and TRBJ2-7, is DAGVTQSPTHLIKTRGQQVTLRCSPKSGHDTVSWYQQALGQGPQFIFQYYEEEERQRGNFPDRFSGHQFPNYSSELNVNALLLGDSALYLCASSFSLRAYEQYFGPGTRLTVT.

The chain couples TRBV23-1 to TRBJ2-7; TRBD2 matches 7 bases. TRBV23-1 is an ORF; its function is uncertain. The CDR3 covers 14 residues. The V segment lost 1 base and the J segment 6 bases; nucleotides outside the gene matches: 6. Here the CDR3 DNA reads TGCGCCAGCAGTCAATGGGAGGGGCCAATCGAGCAGTACTTC. Translating it yields CASSQWEGPIEQYF.

This clone has only one observation. The chain uses TRBV7-9 and TRBJ2-1; 10 bases agree with TRBD1. V dropped 7 bases and J dropped 8; count of bases not matched to a gene: 11. This CDR3 comprises 15 residues. Germline V gene lookup returns CDR1 SEHNR and CDR2 FQNEAQ (reference sequence). CDR3 sequence reads: CASNLVGTGEHEQFF. CDR3 in DNA: TGTGCCAGCAACCTCGTGGGGACAGGGGAACATGAGCAGTTCTTC.

The V call is TRBV27, the J call TRBJ2-5, with D uncertain. The CDR3 extends over 11 amino acids. CDR1 is MNHEY, CDR2 SMNVEV, per germline (reference sequence). Trimming pared 6 bases from V and 5 bases from J, leaving 7 bases between. DNA for the CDR3: TGTGCCAGCAGGGAGCTGGAGACCCAGTACTTC. This gives the protein CASRELETQYF.

V gene TRBV5-1 combines with J gene TRBJ2-5; unclear D gene. The ends were cut back, 5 bases at V and 2 bases at J, with 13 bases in the middle. Per germline, CDR1 SGHRS and CDR2 YFSETQ. The CDR3 has 14 amino acids. CDR3 nucleotide sequence: TGCGCCAGCAGAGATCCCGGAGCTCAAGAGACCCAGTACTTC. It codes for CASRDPGAQETQYF.